Detailed here is one T cell receptor beta chain. The sample holds many counts of this clonotype. Its specific antigen is unknown. No quality values exist for individual bases; no much larger clone is one base distant. The sample is drawn from a study of early T cells in non-severe SARS-CoV-2 infection (dated by TCRdb to the early 2020s). Background on the whole study: Bulk RNA from unsorted whole blood was used for TCR sequencing, so alpha and beta chains could not be paired.

Libraries were built with 5' RACE. TCRdb names NextSeq 500 as the instrument used. Unique molecular identifiers were attached to individual cDNA molecules in the TCR library protocol so that sequencing error and PCR bias could be corrected. Sequencing covered both TCR alpha and beta chains, and within each sample the abundances of alpha and beta sequences were tightly co-correlated. Per the authors' processing: V gene, J gene and CDR3 annotation of TCR sequences was performed with Decombinator V4. Expanded TCRs were defined as changing significantly between any two time points under a Poisson model with p below 0.0001. TCR abundances were normalised to the total number of TCRs sequenced per sample and were expressed as counts per million. MAIT TCRs were defined by TRAV1-2 paired with TRAJ12, TRAJ20 or TRAJ33, and iNKT TCRs by TRAV10 paired with TRAJ18. VDJdb, accessed 1 November 2021, was searched for CMV, EBV and SARS-CoV-2 annotated TCRs, with TCRs annotated for multiple antigens excluded. TCRdb reran the public reads through fastp at Q25 and MiXCR, keeping productive beta chains. One record per CDR3 amino acid sequence lists the most common genes and DNA. Clone size and V and J calls follow TCRdb, not the original study. Recorded for this sample are 65,000 to 75,000 distinct CDR3 sequences; 11% of them occurred a single time. The ten biggest clones cover 3% to 4.5% of the sample.

Study-level results and caveats: VDJdb matching was skewed toward anti-spike CD8 responses, so virus-specific expansions were likely underestimated and private and CD4 specificities were missed.

The study was a case-control design nested within a healthcare worker cohort in London, UK, with weekly nasopharyngeal swab PCR tests and blood sampling. Between 23 and 31 March 2020, the week of the UK lockdown, healthcare workers were enrolled and then followed up weekly for as long as 16 weeks. The germline V gene encodes CDR1 SGHRS and CDR2 YFSETQ. Trimming costs V 2 bases and J 0 bases, and their ends lie 9 bases apart. Including cysteine and phenylalanine, the CDR3 has 16 amino acids. Just CDR3 DNA is preserved here, 48 bases in frame from base 1. The source is an adult who was a healthcare worker with PCR-confirmed SARS-CoV-2 infection or an uninfected control (not recorded which). Recombination connected TRBV5-1 to TRBJ2-6; no D gene can be assigned with confidence. The sample was whole blood. The DNA sequence reads TGCGCCAGCAGCTTCGGACCAGGCTCTGGGGCCAACGTCCTGACTTTC. This gives the protein CASSFGPGSGANVLTF.